One sample yielded the 32 T cell receptor beta chains listed below, sequenced in a study of blood T cells in healthy people across ages. Combining a sample-barcoded 5' primer with a J-beta primer mix, a second PCR ran for 7 to 11 cycles. TCRdb reprocessed the 5' RACE reads with MiXCR, giving one entry per CDR3 protein. Of around 1,500,000 distinct CDR3 sequences in the sample, 35% to 45% were seen once. The specimen sequenced was blood. These receptors were obtained from a woman aged 18-29 years in good health.

This chain links TRBV24-1 with TRBJ2-3; 8 nucleotides line up with TRBD1. V shed 5 bases, J shed 1 base, and the junction held 7 bases outside the gene matches. The CDR3 runs to 16 residues. Germline CDR1 KGHDR, CDR2 SFDVKD. The CDR3 spells CATSGGLTGGTDTQYF. CDR3 sequence (DNA): TGTGCCACCAGTGGTGGTCTGACAGGGGGCACAGATACGCAGTATTTT.

V usage is TRBV7-8 and J usage is TRBJ2-4, with a possible D match to TRBD1 (6 bases). V shed 5 bases and J shed 9 bases, with 14 bases lying between them. The CDR3 contains 13 residues. The V gene's germline CDR1 is SGHVS and CDR2 FQNEAQ. CDR3 sequence reads: CASSPRTEAIQYF. The DNA of the CDR3 is TGTGCCAGCAGCCCCAGGACAGAGGCCATTCAGTACTTC. Filled out from reference TRBV7-8 and TRBJ2-4, the complete variable domain reads GAGVSQSPRYKVAKRGQDVALRCDPISGHVSLFWYQQALGQGPEFLTYFQNEAQLDKSGLPSDRFFAERPEGSVSTLKIQRTQQEDSAVYLCASSPRTEAIQYFGAGTRLSVL.

V gene TRBV5-1 combines with J gene TRBJ1-2; 8 nucleotides agree with TRBD1. Unmatched junction bases numbered 12, after V lost 4 bases and J lost 7 bases. CDR3 length: 15 residues. CDR1 and CDR2 from the germline V gene are SGHRS and YFSETQ. CDR3 coding DNA: TGCGCCAGCAGCCCCCTGGGACAGGCCGAAGGTGGCTACACCTTC. It encodes CASSPLGQAEGGYTF.

This clonotype was counted between two and nine times. This chain joins TRBV7-2 and TRBJ2-1; D call uncertain. CDR1 and CDR2 from the germline V gene are SGHTA and FQGNSA. The CDR3 extends over 17 amino acids. V gave up 5 bases and J gave up 0 bases, with 17 bases separating them. The chain's CDR3 is CASSPAASLSSYNEQFF. CDR3 DNA: TGTGCCAGCAGCCCGGCGGCGTCCCTGAGCTCCTACAATGAGCAGTTCTTC.

The V gene is TRBV7-2, the J gene TRBJ2-1; unclear D gene. Deletions cut 5 bases from V and 7 bases from J, with 9 bases between. The CDR3 has 12 amino acids. CDR1 is SGHTA, CDR2 FQGNSA, per germline. The CDR3 sequence: CASSPRMNEQFF. CDR3 sequence (DNA): TGTGCCAGCAGCCCCAGGATGAATGAGCAGTTCTTC.

This clonotype was observed once. The chain combines TRBV2 with TRBJ2-5; D ambiguous. The CDR3 totals 13 residues. Germline CDR1 is SNHLY and CDR2 is FYNNEI. The V end was cut by 8 bases, the J end by 5 bases, with 15 bases between. CDR3 in amino acids: CASRARSEETQYF. CDR3 nucleotide sequence: TGTGCCAGCCGGGCCCGGTCGGAGGAGACCCAGTACTTC.

The chain recombines TRBV7-9 with TRBJ1-1; D is unresolved. The V gene lost 5 bases and the J gene lost 6 bases, with 13 bases spanning the gap. This CDR3 comprises 13 residues. Germline V gene lookup returns CDR1 SEHNR and CDR2 FQNEAQ (reference sequence). The CDR3 loop is CASSPDELPEAFF. In DNA form, the CDR3 reads TGTGCCAGCAGCCCCGACGAGCTGCCTGAAGCTTTCTTT.

This clonotype was seen a handful of times. This chain links TRBV28 with TRBJ2-5; 11 bases are shared with TRBD2. The J call could be wrong; TRBJ2-7 is a better fit for the DNA end. Germline-derived CDR1 and CDR2 are MDHEN and SYDVKM. The CDR3 extends over 17 amino acids. This CDR3 is CASSSFSTSGVEYEQYF. CDR3 nucleotides: TGTGCCAGCAGTTCCTTCTCGACTAGCGGGGTAGAATACGAGCAGTACTTC.

Points on this clonotype: This could be a read error, since a much larger clone is one nucleotide away. The CDR3 here is CIALQETQYF. CDR3 sequence (DNA): TGCATTGCTCTTCAAGAGACCCAGTACTTC. The chain links TRBV20-1 to TRBJ2-5; D remains ambiguous. Looked up from germline, CDR1 is DFQATT and CDR2 is SNEGSKA (reference sequence). The CDR3 covers 10 residues.

The chain carries TRBV14 and TRBJ2-3, with a weak D call TRBD2 (5 bases). This CDR3 region has 17 residues. The germline gives CDR1 SGHDN, CDR2 FVKESK. Trimming cost V 0 bases and J 6 bases, with 19 bases left between them. The DNA for the CDR3 is TGTGCCAGCAGCCAAGATCGTCTCCCGTCAACGGGGGATACGCAGTATTTT. Translated, it gives CASSQDRLPSTGDTQYF.

V usage is TRBV7-2 and J usage is TRBJ2-5; the D is unclear. The V gene lost 5 bases and the J gene lost 11 bases, with 21 bases spanning the gap. The CDR3 is 14 residues long. Germline loops: CDR1 SGHTA, CDR2 FQGNSA. The CDR3: CASSITSAPNEQYF. CDR3 sequence (DNA): TGTGCCAGCAGCATCACTTCGGCTCCCAATGAGCAGTACTTC.

The chain joins TRBV2 to TRBJ2-1; 8 bases match TRBD2. Unmatched junction bases numbered 6, after V lost 5 bases and J lost 3 bases. This CDR3 contains 15 residues. Germline V lookup: CDR1 SNHLY, CDR2 FYNNEI. For the CDR3, the DNA is TGTGCCAGCAGTCAAACGGGACTAGACTACAATGAGCAGTTCTTC. Its protein product is CASSQTGLDYNEQFF. Full variable domain (outside the CDR3, taken from reference TRBV2 and TRBJ2-1): EPEVTQTPSHQVTQMGQEVILRCVPISNHLYFYWYRQILGQKVEFLVSFYNNEISEKSEIFDDQFSVERPDGSNFTLKIRSTKLEDSAMYFCASSQTGLDYNEQFFGPGTRLTVL.

The chain is built from TRBV7-9 and TRBJ1-3; D ambiguous. The germline CDR1 and CDR2 sequences are SEHNR and FQNEAQ (reference sequence). This CDR3 is 17 amino acids long. Trimming shortened V by 5 bases and J by 3 bases, and 20 bases separated the two germline ends. CDR3 sequence: CASSEPTGIPFGNTIYF. The CDR3 nucleotides read TGTGCCAGCAGCGAACCCACGGGGATCCCATTTGGAAACACCATATATTTT.

The chain has TRBV12-3 or TRBV12-4 and TRBJ2-5; unclear D gene. Trimming left V 0 bases short and J 11 bases short, with 16 bases between. The CDR3 has 14 amino acids. The CDR3 sequence: CASSLADGNNEQYF. CDR3 sequence (DNA): TGTGCCAGCAGTTTAGCGGACGGAAACAATGAGCAGTACTTC.

The genes are TRBV6-2 or TRBV6-3 and TRBJ1-5; D unclear. This CDR3 is built from 14 residues. The V gene's germline CDR1 is MNHEY and CDR2 SVGEGT. V was clipped by 4 bases and J by 9 bases, with 16 bases between them. CDR3 bases: TGTGCCAGCAGTTTTCCCCAGGTTCATTCGCCCCAGCATTTT. Its translation is CASSFPQVHSPQHF.

This chain joins TRBV12-3 or TRBV12-4 and TRBJ2-7; TRBD1 agrees at 9 bases. The CDR3 is made up of 15 amino acids. With 7 bases clipped from V and 2 bases from J, the junction kept 9 bases outside the gene matches. This CDR3 is CASTLPGQGPYEQYF. The CDR3 coding sequence is TGTGCCAGCACCTTACCGGGACAGGGCCCCTACGAGCAGTACTTC.

The J gene is TRBJ2-1, the V gene TRBV18; D assignment may be TRBD1 or TRBD2 (7 bases each). Germline V gene lookup returns CDR1 KGHSH and CDR2 LQKENI. Trimming shortened V by 5 bases and J by 0 bases, and 26 bases separated the two germline ends. The CDR3 consists of 20 residues. This chain's CDR3 is CASSELPGPGGGYSYNEQFF. CDR3 DNA: TGTGCCAGCTCAGAACTACCAGGGCCAGGGGGGGGGTACTCCTACAATGAGCAGTTCTTC.

The chain uses TRBV7-2 and TRBJ2-5; no reliable D call. The DNA end favors TRBJ2-4, so the J call may be wrong. The CDR3 is 12 amino acids. The germline V gene has CDR1 SGHTA and CDR2 FQGNSA. Here the CDR3 DNA reads TGTGCCAGCACCTCCGAAAGAAGCATTCAGTACTTC. Protein sequence: CASTSERSIQYF.

The genes are TRBV20-1 and TRBJ2-1; TRBD2 agrees at 16 bases. This CDR3 is built from 19 residues. Germline V gene data show CDR1 as DFQATT and CDR2 as SNEGSKA (reference sequence). V lost 3 bases to trimming and J lost 0 bases; unmatched junction nucleotides: 8. The CDR3 protein is CSASISGLAGGPSYNEQFF. Written as DNA, the CDR3 is TGCAGTGCTAGCATCTCGGGACTAGCGGGAGGGCCCTCCTACAATGAGCAGTTCTTC.

The gene calls are TRBV7-9 and TRBJ1-2; TRBD1 matches at 9 bases. The junction had 15 bases not matched to a gene; V was cut back by 5 bases and J by 8 bases. CDR1 SEHNR and CDR2 FQNEAQ come from the germline V gene (reference sequence). The CDR3 has 16 amino acids. The CDR3 DNA follows: TGTGCCAGCAGCCATATAACACAGGGGGCGGTCGGCGGCTACACCTTC. Its protein product is CASSHITQGAVGGYTF.

Written as DNA, the CDR3 is TGTGCCAGCAGTACAGGGGTGAGGACTGAAGCTTTCTTT. This encodes CASSTGVRTEAFF. V and J are TRBV7-2 and TRBJ1-1, with TRBD1 matching over 7 bases. This CDR3 contains 13 residues. Germline V lookup: CDR1 SGHTA, CDR2 FQGNSA. V was clipped by 6 bases and J by 5 bases; unmatched bases: 6.

This clonotype has just a few counts. The rearrangement uses TRBV30 and TRBJ1-2; D perhaps matches TRBD1 (6 bases). V lost 4 bases and J lost 4, with 13 bases in between. In germline, CDR1 is GTSNPN, CDR2 SVGIG (reference sequence). The CDR3 has 13 amino acids. This CDR3 is CAWTPGQFYGYTF. The CDR3 bases are TGTGCCTGGACCCCCGGACAGTTCTATGGCTACACCTTC. The complete variable domain, with remaining parts taken from reference TRBV30 and TRBJ1-2, reads SQTIHQWPATLVQPVGSPLSLECTVEGTSNPNLYWYRQAAGRGLQLLFYSVGIGQISSEVPQNLSASRPQDRQFILSSKKLLLSDSGFYLCAWTPGQFYGYTFGSGTRLTVV.

As concerns this clonotype: A much larger clone sits a single nucleotide away, making a read error possible. The genes are TRBV4-1 and TRBJ1-2; possible D gene TRBD1, 5 bases. The CDR3 contains 14 residues. Germline V gene data show CDR1 as MGHRA and CDR2 as YSYEKL. The CDR3 DNA sequence: TGCGCCAGCGGCCAGTGGTCGGGGGATGGTGGCTACACCTTC. Amino acid sequence: CASGQWSGDGGYTF.

This clonotype came up a few times. The chain combines TRBV6-1 with TRBJ2-1; TRBD1 agrees at 7 bases. The CDR3 has 15 amino acids. Per germline, CDR1 MNHNS and CDR2 SASEGT. After removal of 3 bases from V and 7 bases from J, the junction contained 9 bases not matched to a gene. CDR3 DNA sequence: TGTGCCAGCAGTGAGATAGCCAGGGGGACGAATGAGCAGTTCTTC. This gives the protein CASSEIARGTNEQFF.

The V and J genes are TRBV28 and TRBJ2-7; D unclear. The CDR3 is 15 residues long. CDR1 is MDHEN, CDR2 SYDVKM, per germline. V lost 1 base, J lost 3 bases, and 13 bases lay in between. The CDR3 DNA is TGTGCCAGCAGTTTATCTGGAAAGTTGGTCTACGAGCAGTACTTC. Encoded protein: CASSLSGKLVYEQYF.

V gene TRBV19 combines with J gene TRBJ2-4; the D gene is possibly TRBD2 (6 bases). The J call may be in error: the DNA end matches TRBJ2-7 better. Germline-derived CDR1 and CDR2 are LNHDA and SQIVND (reference sequence). The CDR3 is 14 amino acids. In DNA form, the CDR3 reads TGTGCCAGTAGTATAGATCTGGAGGGTTACGAGCAGTACTTC. It codes for CASSIDLEGYEQYF.

This chain joins TRBV5-1 and TRBJ2-1; a weak D match, TRBD2 (6 bases). Trimming stripped 6 bases from V and 6 bases from J, with 16 bases between. The CDR3 has 14 residues. Germline V gene data show CDR1 as SGHRS and CDR2 as YFSETQ. CDR3 DNA sequence: TGCGCCAGCACGACTAGTACGTCATCCAATGAGCAGTTCTTC. This translates into CASTTSTSSNEQFF.

This clonotype was detected a few times. V usage is TRBV6-5 and J usage is TRBJ2-7; 8 bases are shared with TRBD1. The trim removed 6 bases at V and 2 bases at J, leaving 9 bases unmatched. Germline V gene data show CDR1 as MNHEY and CDR2 as SVGAGI. The CDR3 is made up of 15 amino acids. The CDR3 coding sequence is TGTGCCAGCAGCGGACGGACAGGGAGGACCTACGAGCAGTACTTC. Protein sequence: CASSGRTGRTYEQYF.

There are a few counts of this clonotype. The genes are TRBV20-1 and TRBJ1-6; TRBD1 is a possible D gene (6 bases). In germline, CDR1 is DFQATT, CDR2 SNEGSKA (reference sequence). The CDR3 length is 16 residues. Between the trimmed V and J ends, which lost 5 bases and 2 bases, there was a span of 16 bases. CDR3 DNA: TGCAGTGCTGGGGGAGGGGGGCAGGCCTATAATTCACCCCTCCACTTT. It translates to CSAGGGGQAYNSPLHF.

This chain uses TRBV27 with TRBJ1-1; no clear D gene. The CDR3 runs to 14 residues. V shed 5 bases and J shed 1 base, with 11 bases lying between them. CDR1 and CDR2 from the germline V gene are MNHEY and SMNVEV (reference sequence). CDR3: CASSPRRRNTEAFF. The CDR3 bases are TGTGCCAGCAGTCCCCGGCGGCGGAACACTGAAGCTTTCTTT.

This clonotype was detected only a few times. The V call is TRBV5-1, the J call TRBJ2-1, with 10 positions matching TRBD2. This CDR3 has 14 amino acids. Trimming took 4 bases from V and 6 from J; bases not matched to a gene: 4. Germline V CDR1 and CDR2: SGHRS, YFSETQ. CDR3 bases: TGCGCCAGCAGCCCAACTAGCGGGGTCAATGAGCAGTTCTTC. Translation gives CASSPTSGVNEQFF.

This clonotype was counted a few times. The rearrangement joins TRBV20-1 to TRBJ2-1; 7 positions agree with TRBD2. This CDR3 contains 14 residues. Germline CDR1 reads DFQATT; CDR2 reads SNEGSKA (reference sequence). Trimming cost V 1 base and J 9 bases; bases outside gene matches: 9. This chain's CDR3 is CSARGGGSKGEQFF. For the CDR3, the DNA is TGCAGTGCTAGAGGGGGAGGGAGTAAGGGTGAGCAGTTCTTC.